Below, 16 T cell receptor beta chains from the same sample are listed, as sequenced in a study of cytomegalovirus exposure and HLA in healthy donors. PCR used 60 Vbeta primers and 13 Jbeta primers. Sequencing used immunoSEQ multiplex PCR; TCRdb keeps in-frame clones, though not all of them. The table includes approximately 140,000 clones, approximately 70% detected once. The sequenced sample was PBMCs. All receptors derive from a woman under 30 in good health and CMV-seronegative.

The V call is TRBV11-3, the J call TRBJ2-5; possibly TRBD1 for D (5 bases). V was trimmed by 4 bases and J by 3 bases, leaving 21 bases between them. This CDR3 contains 17 residues. Germline V gives CDR1 SGHNT, CDR2 YENEEA. The CDR3 protein is CASSSGSWGFEKETQYF. The CDR3 DNA reads as TGTGCCAGCAGCTCCGGTTCCTGGGGCTTCGAAAAAGAGACCCAGTACTTC.

The chain has TRBV6-6 and TRBJ1-1, with 9 nucleotides matching TRBD1. CDR3 length: 11 amino acids. Trimming removed 8 bases from V and 6 bases from J; junction bases left unmatched: 1. Germline CDR1 reads MNHNY; CDR2 reads SVGAGI (reference sequence). CDR3 sequence reads: CASDRGAEAFF. CDR3 nucleotides: TGTGCCAGCGACAGGGGGGCTGAAGCTTTCTTT.

This sequence joins TRBV18 and TRBJ2-1; 10 positions match TRBD2. CDR3 size: 15 residues. Germline assignment: CDR1 KGHSH and CDR2 LQKENI. Germline trimming cut 2 bases from V and 3 bases from J; bases unmatched to any gene: 1. The CDR3 DNA sequence: TGTGCCAGCTCACCAAGGACTAGCGGCTACAATGAGCAGTTCTTC. It encodes CASSPRTSGYNEQFF.

The V call is TRBV7-2, the J call TRBJ1-1; 7 bases are a match to TRBD1. From germline, CDR1 is SGHTA and CDR2 FQGNSA. With 5 bases clipped from V and 1 base from J, the junction kept 7 bases outside the gene matches. The CDR3 covers 15 residues. CDR3 nucleotides: TGTGCCAGCAGCCCGTCCGGGACAGCGAACACTGAAGCTTTCTTT. Protein: CASSPSGTANTEAFF. Full variable domain (missing parts from reference TRBV7-2 and TRBJ1-1): GAGVSQSPSNKVTEKGKDVELRCDPISGHTALYWYRQSLGQGLEFLIYFQGNSAPDKSGLPSDRFSAERTGGSVSTLTIQRTQQEDSAVYLCASSPSGTANTEAFFGQGTRLTVV.

The V and J genes are TRBV7-6 and TRBJ1-2; possibly TRBD1 for D (5 bases). CDR3 size: 18 residues. Trimming removed 4 bases from V and 3 bases from J, with 24 bases in between. Germline lookup yields CDR1 SGHVS and CDR2 FNYEAQ. As DNA, the CDR3 is TGTGCCAGCAGCTCGTCGGCACAACCAAGGGGATACGACTATGGCTACACCTTC. It specifies CASSSSAQPRGYDYGYTF.

The chain employs TRBV27 and TRBJ1-1; TRBD1 matches 7 bases. Losses at the gene ends were 5 bases for V and 0 bases for J; bases not matched to a gene: 9. The CDR3 is 16 amino acids. Germline V gene data show CDR1 as MNHEY and CDR2 as SMNVEV (reference sequence). CDR3 protein: CASSRLQGVLNTEAFF. Written as DNA, the CDR3 is TGTGCCAGCAGTCGACTTCAGGGGGTCCTGAACACTGAAGCTTTCTTT.

V usage is TRBV18 and J usage is TRBJ1-2; 7 nucleotides line up with TRBD1. This CDR3 contains 12 residues. The V gene end was trimmed by 6 bases and the J gene end by 4 bases; junction bases not matched to a gene: 2. Germline CDR1 is KGHSH and CDR2 is LQKENI. In DNA form, the CDR3 reads TGTGCCAGCTCTGGGGACAGCTATGGCTACACCTTC. Translating gives CASSGDSYGYTF. Supplemented by reference TRBV18 and TRBJ1-2, the full variable domain reads NAGVMQNPRHLVRRRGQEARLRCSPMKGHSHVYWYRQLPEEGLKFMVYLQKENIIDESGMPKERFSAEFPKEGPSILRIQQVVRGDSAAYFCASSGDSYGYTFGSGTRLTVV.

Only a few counts were recorded for this clone. The chain employs TRBV28 and TRBJ1-4; 11 nucleotides align to TRBD1. The V gene end was trimmed by 4 bases and the J gene end by 8 bases; junction bases not matched to a gene: 6. This CDR3 is 15 amino acids long. Germline V lookup: CDR1 MDHEN, CDR2 SYDVKM. In nucleotides, the CDR3 is TGTGCCAGCAGTTCCTCCGGGACAGGGGGAGAAAAACTGTTTTTT. Translation gives CASSSSGTGGEKLFF.

The chain has TRBV2 and TRBJ1-5; D is unresolved. The V and J ends lost 0 bases and 3 bases respectively, with 6 bases between them. CDR3 size: 14 residues. CDR1 is SNHLY, CDR2 FYNNEI, per germline. The CDR3 DNA follows: TGTGCCAGCAGTGAAGCCAGCGTCAATCAGCCCCAGCATTTT. It codes for CASSEASVNQPQHF. The full variable domain, with the rest looked up from reference TRBV2 and TRBJ1-5, is EPEVTQTPSHQVTQMGQEVILRCVPISNHLYFYWYRQILGQKVEFLVSFYNNEISEKSEIFDDQFSVERPDGSNFTLKIRSTKLEDSAMYFCASSEASVNQPQHFGDGTRLSIL.

This chain connects TRBV11-2 to TRBJ2-1; TRBD2 might be the D (5 bases). Trimming removed 6 bases from V and 8 bases from J, with 14 bases in between. The CDR3 runs 13 residues. Germline loops: CDR1 SGHAT, CDR2 FQNNGV. The CDR3 spells CASRREFVDEQFF. DNA of the CDR3: TGTGCCAGCAGACGGGAATTTGTGGATGAGCAGTTCTTC.

V usage is TRBV5-1 and J usage is TRBJ1-4; 7 nucleotides line up with TRBD1. The V segment lost 1 base and the J segment 1 base; nucleotides outside the gene matches: 1. The germline V gene encodes CDR1 SGHRS and CDR2 YFSETQ. This CDR3 region has 15 residues. The CDR3 here is CASSLQGVTNEKLFF. In DNA, the CDR3 is TGCGCCAGCAGCTTGCAGGGGGTAACTAATGAAAAACTGTTTTTT.

The rearrangement joins TRBV18 to TRBJ1-1, with TRBD1 matching 9 bases. CDR1 and CDR2 from the germline V gene are KGHSH and LQKENI. There are 12 residues in the CDR3. Trimming cost V 5 bases and J 12 bases; bases outside gene matches: 7. The CDR3 spells CASSASDRGSFF. The CDR3 region has the DNA TGTGCCAGCTCAGCATCGGACAGGGGATCTTTCTTT.

The chain employs TRBV18 and TRBJ2-7; D might be TRBD2 (6 bases). Germline CDR1 and CDR2: KGHSH and LQKENI. The CDR3 is made up of 13 amino acids. Trimming took 3 bases from V and 4 from J, leaving 10 bases between them. The CDR3 is CASSPGGVYEQYF. DNA for the CDR3: TGTGCCAGCTCACCGGGCGGGGTGTACGAGCAGTACTTC.

CDR3 sequence: CASSLTSGSAGELFF. The CDR3 coding sequence is TGTGCCAGCAGCTTAACCTCGGGATCGGCCGGGGAGCTGTTTTTT. The rearrangement joins TRBV7-9 to TRBJ2-2; a weak D match, TRBD2 (5 bases). This CDR3 is 15 amino acids long. CDR1 SEHNR and CDR2 FQNEAQ come from the germline V gene (reference sequence). V lost 2 bases and J lost 6, with 13 bases in between. The full variable domain, rest sourced from reference TRBV7-9 and TRBJ2-2, is DTGVSQNPRHKITKRGQNVTFRCDPISEHNRLYWYRQTLGQGPEFLTYFQNEAQLEKSRLLSDRFSAERPKGSFSTLEIQRTEQGDSAMYLCASSLTSGSAGELFFGEGSRLTVL.

V is TRBV9 and J is TRBJ2-6; maybe TRBD1 (6 bases). The CDR3 consists of 18 residues. Germline loops: CDR1 SGDLS, CDR2 YYNGEE. Trimming left V 4 bases short and J 0 bases short, with 17 bases between. This chain's CDR3 is CASSTLTGQGSGANVLTF. The CDR3 DNA is TGTGCCAGCAGCACCCTGACAGGACAAGGCTCTGGGGCCAACGTCCTGACTTTC.

CDR3 DNA: TGTGCCAGTAGTATCGGACAGAGTGGGGCCAACGTCCTGACTTTC. Translating it yields CASSIGQSGANVLTF. The V call is TRBV19, the J call TRBJ2-6; TRBD1 is a possible D gene (6 bases). Germline V gene data show CDR1 as LNHDA and CDR2 as SQIVND (reference sequence). The CDR3 totals 15 residues. Trimming took 3 bases from V and 3 from J, leaving 9 bases between them.